A single T cell receptor beta chain is shown here with its context. Per the germline V gene, CDR1 is SGHTA and CDR2 is FQGNSA. This CDR3 has 14 residues. V lost 6 bases and J 5 bases, leaving 14 bases between the germline ends. The source of the sample is a study of blood T cell repertoires in COVID-19. For the study at large: Whether acute or convalescent, the COVID-19 samples came from the United States, Italy and Spain. The cDNA or gDNA used as material had been derived from T cells, B-cell-depleted T cells, or PBMCs.

Authors' processing steps: How many nucleated cells were present was estimated from reference gene primer amplification. Data came from immunoSEQ multiplex PCR; TCRdb stores just in-frame clones and leaves some out. The V and J calls and clone size were taken over from that table, and D and trimming were inferred from the DNA. Of about 70,000 clones in the sample, roughly 86% are singletons; the top ten hold 12%. The sequencing sample was made of peripheral blood. The chain has TRBV7-2 and TRBJ2-1; no clear D gene. This sequence was found in a human donor in a cohort sampled during active COVID-19. The CDR3 protein is CASRLFPVDNEQFF. The CDR3 coding sequence is TGTGCCAGCAGGCTTTTTCCGGTTGACAATGAGCAGTTCTTC.